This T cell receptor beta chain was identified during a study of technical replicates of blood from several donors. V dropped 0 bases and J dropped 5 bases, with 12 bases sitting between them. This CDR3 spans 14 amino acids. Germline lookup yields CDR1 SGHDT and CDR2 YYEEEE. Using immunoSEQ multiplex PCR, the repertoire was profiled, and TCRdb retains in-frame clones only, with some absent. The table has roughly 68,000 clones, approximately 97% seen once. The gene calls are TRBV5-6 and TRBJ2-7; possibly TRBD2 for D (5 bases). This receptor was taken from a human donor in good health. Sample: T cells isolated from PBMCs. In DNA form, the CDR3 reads TGTGCCAGCAGCTTGGCCCTAGCTCGAAACGAGCAGTACTTC. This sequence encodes CASSLALARNEQYF.